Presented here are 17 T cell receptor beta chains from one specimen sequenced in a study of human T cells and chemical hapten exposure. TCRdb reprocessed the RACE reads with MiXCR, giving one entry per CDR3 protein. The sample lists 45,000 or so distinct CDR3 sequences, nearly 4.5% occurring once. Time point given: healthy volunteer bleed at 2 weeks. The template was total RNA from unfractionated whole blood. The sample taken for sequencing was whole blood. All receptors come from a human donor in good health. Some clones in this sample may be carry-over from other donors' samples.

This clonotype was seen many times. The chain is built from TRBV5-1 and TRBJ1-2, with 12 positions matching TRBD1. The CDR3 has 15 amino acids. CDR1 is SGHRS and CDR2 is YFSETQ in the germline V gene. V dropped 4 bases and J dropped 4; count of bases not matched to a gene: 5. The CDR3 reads CASSAGQGAPYGYTF. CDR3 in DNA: TGCGCCAGCAGCGCGGGACAGGGGGCCCCCTATGGCTACACCTTC.

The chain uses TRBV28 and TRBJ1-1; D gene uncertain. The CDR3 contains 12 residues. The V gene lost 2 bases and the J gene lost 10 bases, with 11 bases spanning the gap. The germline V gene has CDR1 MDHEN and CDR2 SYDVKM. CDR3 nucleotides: TGTGCCAGCAGTTTAGGGCCAGGACGAGCTTTCTTT. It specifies CASSLGPGRAFF. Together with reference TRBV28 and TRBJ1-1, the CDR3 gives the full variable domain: DVKVTQSSRYLVKRTGEKVFLECVQDMDHENMFWYRQDPGLGLRLIYFSYDVKMKEKGDIPEGYSVSREKKERFSLILESASTNQTSMYLCASSLGPGRAFFGQGTRLTVV.

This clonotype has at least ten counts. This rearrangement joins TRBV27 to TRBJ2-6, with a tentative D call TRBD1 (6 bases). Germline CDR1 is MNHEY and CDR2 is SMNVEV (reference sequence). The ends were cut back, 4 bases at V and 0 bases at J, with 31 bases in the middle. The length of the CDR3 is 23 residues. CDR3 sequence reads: CASSSVTGPVPPPAHSGANVLTF. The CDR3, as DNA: TGTGCCAGCAGTTCGGTGACAGGTCCTGTGCCGCCCCCGGCGCACTCTGGGGCCAACGTCCTGACTTTC.

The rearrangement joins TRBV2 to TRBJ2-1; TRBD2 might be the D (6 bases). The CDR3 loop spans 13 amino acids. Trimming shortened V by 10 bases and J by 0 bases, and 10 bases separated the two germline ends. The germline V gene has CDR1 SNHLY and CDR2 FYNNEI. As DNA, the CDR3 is TGTGCCACCTCGGAGGGCTCCTACAATGAGCAGTTCTTC. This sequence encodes CATSEGSYNEQFF. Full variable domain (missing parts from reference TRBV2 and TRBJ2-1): EPEVTQTPSHQVTQMGQEVILRCVPISNHLYFYWYRQILGQKVEFLVSFYNNEISEKSEIFDDQFSVERPDGSNFTLKIRSTKLEDSAMYFCATSEGSYNEQFFGPGTRLTVL.

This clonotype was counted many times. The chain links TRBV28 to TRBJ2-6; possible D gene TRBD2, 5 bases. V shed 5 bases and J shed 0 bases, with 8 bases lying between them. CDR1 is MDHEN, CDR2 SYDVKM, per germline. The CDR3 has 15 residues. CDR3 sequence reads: CASSGLFSGANVLTF. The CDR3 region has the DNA TGTGCCAGCAGTGGACTGTTCTCTGGGGCCAACGTCCTGACTTTC.

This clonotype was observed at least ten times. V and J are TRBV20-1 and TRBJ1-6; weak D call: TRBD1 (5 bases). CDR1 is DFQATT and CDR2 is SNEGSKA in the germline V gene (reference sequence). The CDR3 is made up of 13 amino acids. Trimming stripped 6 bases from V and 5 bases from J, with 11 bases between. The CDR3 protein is CSAGTVNNSPLHF. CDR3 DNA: TGCAGTGCGGGGACGGTGAATAATTCACCCCTCCACTTT.

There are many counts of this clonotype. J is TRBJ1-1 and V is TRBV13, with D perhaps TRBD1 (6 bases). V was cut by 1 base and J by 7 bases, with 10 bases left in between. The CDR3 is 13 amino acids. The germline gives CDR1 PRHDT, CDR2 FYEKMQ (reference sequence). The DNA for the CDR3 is TGTGCCAGCAGCTTAGAAGGGGGAATTGAAGCTTTCTTT. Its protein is CASSLEGGIEAFF.

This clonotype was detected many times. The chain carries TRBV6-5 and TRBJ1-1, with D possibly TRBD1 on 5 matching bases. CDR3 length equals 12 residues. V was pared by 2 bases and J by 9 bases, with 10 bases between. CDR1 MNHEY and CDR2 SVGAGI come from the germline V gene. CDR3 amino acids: CASSYGQGKAFF. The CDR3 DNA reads TGTGCCAGCAGTTACGGTCAGGGAAAAGCTTTCTTT.

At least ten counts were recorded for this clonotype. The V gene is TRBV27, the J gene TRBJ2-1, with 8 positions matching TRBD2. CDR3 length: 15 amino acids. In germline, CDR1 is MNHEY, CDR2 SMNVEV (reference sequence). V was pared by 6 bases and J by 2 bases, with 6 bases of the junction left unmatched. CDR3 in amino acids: CASSQELAAYNEQFF. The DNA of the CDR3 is TGTGCCAGCAGCCAAGAACTAGCGGCCTACAATGAGCAGTTCTTC.

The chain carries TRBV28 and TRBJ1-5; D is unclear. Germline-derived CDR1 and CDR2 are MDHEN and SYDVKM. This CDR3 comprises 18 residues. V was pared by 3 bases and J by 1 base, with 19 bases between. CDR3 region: CASSLGRWPFGSNQPQHF. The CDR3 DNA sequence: TGTGCCAGCAGTTTGGGCAGGTGGCCGTTTGGAAGCAATCAGCCCCAGCATTTT.

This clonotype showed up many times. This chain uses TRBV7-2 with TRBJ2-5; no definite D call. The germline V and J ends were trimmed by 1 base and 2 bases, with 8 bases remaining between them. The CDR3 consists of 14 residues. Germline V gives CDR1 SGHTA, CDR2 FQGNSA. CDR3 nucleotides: TGTGCCAGCAGCTTAGATCTTTTACAAGAGACCCAGTACTTC. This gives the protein CASSLDLLQETQYF.

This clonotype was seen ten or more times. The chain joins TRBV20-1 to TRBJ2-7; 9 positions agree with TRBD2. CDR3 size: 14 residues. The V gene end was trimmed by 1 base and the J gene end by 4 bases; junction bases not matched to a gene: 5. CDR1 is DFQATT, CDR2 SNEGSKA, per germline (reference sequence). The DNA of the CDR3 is TGCAGTGCTAGAGGGCTAGCGGGAATATACGAGCAGTACTTC. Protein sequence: CSARGLAGIYEQYF.

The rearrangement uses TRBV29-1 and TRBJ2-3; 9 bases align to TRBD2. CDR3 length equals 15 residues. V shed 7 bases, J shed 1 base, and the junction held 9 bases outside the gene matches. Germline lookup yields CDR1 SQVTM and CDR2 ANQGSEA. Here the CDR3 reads CSANGLAGRTDTQYF. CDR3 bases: TGCAGCGCAAACGGGCTAGCGGGACGCACAGATACGCAGTATTTT.

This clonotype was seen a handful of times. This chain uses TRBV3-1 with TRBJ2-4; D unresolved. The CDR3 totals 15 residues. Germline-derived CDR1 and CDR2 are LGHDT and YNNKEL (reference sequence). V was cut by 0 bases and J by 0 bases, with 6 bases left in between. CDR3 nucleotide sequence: TGTGCCAGCAGCCAAGAGGCACTAGCCAAAAACATTCAGTACTTC. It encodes CASSQEALAKNIQYF. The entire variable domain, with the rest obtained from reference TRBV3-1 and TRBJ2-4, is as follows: DTAVSQTPKYLVTQMGNDKSIKCEQNLGHDTMYWYKQDSKKFLKIMFSYNNKELIINETVPNRFSPKSPDKAHLNLHINSLELGDSAVYFCASSQEALAKNIQYFGAGTRLSVL.

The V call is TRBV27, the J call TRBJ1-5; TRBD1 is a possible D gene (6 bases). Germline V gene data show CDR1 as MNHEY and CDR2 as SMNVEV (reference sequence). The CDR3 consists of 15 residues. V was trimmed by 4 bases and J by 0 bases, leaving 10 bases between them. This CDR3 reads CASSYTRGSNQPQHF. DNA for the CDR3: TGTGCCAGCAGTTACACCAGGGGTAGCAATCAGCCCCAGCATTTT.

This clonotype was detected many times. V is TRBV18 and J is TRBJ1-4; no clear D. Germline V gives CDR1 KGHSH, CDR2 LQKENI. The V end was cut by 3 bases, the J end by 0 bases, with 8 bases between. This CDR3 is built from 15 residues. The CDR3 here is CASSPTVSTNEKLFF. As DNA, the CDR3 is TGTGCCAGCTCACCTACAGTTTCAACTAATGAAAAACTGTTTTTT.

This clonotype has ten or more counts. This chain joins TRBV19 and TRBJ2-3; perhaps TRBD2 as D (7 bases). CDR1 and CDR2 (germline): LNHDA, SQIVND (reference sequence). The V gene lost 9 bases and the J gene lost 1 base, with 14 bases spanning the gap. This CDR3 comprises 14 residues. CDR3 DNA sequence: TGTGCCAGCGGCGCGGGGGCGGGCACAGATACGCAGTATTTT. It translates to CASGAGAGTDTQYF.